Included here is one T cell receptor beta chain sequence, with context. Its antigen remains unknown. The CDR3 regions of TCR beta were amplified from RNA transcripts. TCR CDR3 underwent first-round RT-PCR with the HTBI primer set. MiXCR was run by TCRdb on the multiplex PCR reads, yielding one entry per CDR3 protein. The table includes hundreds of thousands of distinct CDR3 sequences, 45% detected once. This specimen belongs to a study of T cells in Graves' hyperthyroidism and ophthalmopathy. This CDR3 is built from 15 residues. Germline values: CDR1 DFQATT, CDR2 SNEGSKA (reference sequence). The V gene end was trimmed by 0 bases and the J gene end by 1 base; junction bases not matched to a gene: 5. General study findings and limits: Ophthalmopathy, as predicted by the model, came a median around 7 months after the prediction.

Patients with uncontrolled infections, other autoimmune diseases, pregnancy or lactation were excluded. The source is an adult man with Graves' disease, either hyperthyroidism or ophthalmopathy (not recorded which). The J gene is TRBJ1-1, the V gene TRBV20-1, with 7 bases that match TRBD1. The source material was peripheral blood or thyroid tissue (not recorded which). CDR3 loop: CSARETGVGNTEAFF. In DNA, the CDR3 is TGCAGTGCTAGAGAAACAGGGGTGGGGAACACTGAAGCTTTCTTT.